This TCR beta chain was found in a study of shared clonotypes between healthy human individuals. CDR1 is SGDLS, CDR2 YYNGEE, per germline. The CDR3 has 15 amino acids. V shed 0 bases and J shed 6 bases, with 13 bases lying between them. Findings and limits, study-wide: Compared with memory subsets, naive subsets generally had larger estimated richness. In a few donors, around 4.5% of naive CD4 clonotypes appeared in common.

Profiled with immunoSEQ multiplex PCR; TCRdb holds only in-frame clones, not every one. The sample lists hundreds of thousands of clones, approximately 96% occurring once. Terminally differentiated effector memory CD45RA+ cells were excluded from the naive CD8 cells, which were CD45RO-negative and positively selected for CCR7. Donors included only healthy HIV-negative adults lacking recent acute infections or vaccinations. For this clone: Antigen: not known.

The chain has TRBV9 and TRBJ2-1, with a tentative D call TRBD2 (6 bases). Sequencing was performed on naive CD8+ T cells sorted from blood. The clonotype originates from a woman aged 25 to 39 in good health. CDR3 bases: TGTGCCAGCAGCGTAGCTCGGACTACACGCAATGAGCAGTTCTTC. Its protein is CASSVARTTRNEQFF.